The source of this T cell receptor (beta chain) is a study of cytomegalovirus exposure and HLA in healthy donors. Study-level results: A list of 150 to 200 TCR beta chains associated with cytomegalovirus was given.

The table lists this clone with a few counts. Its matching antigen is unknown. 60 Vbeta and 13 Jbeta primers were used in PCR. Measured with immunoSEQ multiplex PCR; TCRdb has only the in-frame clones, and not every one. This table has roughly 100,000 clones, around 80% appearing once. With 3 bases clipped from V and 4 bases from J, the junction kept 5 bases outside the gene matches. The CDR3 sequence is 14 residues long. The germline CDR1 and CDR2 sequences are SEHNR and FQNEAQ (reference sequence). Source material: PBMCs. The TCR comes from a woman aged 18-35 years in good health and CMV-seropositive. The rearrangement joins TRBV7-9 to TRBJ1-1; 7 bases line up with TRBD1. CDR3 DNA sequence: TGTGCCAGCAGCTTCCCAGGGGGTTTCACTGAAGCTTTCTTT. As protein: CASSFPGGFTEAFF.